The 22 T cell receptor beta chains in this list originate from one sample, sequenced in a study of molecular identifiers for immune sequencing clone quantification. Each CDR3 protein is one row after TCRdb ran MiXCR on the PCR reads. The data hold about 70,000 distinct CDR3 sequences, with less than 20% observed a single time. Sequenced material: naive CD8+ T cells from blood, with Jurkat cell RNA spiked in. Documented subset: FACS-sorted CD8+CD4-CCR7+CD45RA+ naive T cells. The receptor set was obtained from a human donor in good health. Some libraries in this study had Jurkat cell RNA spiked in.

This clonotype was found many times. The V call is TRBV3-1, the J call TRBJ2-3; 7 bases agree with TRBD2. V trimming: 5 bases; J trimming: 6 bases; junction bases outside the gene matches: 11. In germline, CDR1 is LGHDT, CDR2 YNNKEL (reference sequence). The CDR3 has 15 amino acids. Written as DNA, the CDR3 is TGTGCCAGCAGCTGGGGCGGGGCGGGAGCGGATACGCAGTATTTT. Its translation is CASSWGGAGADTQYF.

On this clonotype: This clone may be a read error of a much larger clone one base away. The chain recombines TRBV13 with TRBJ1-1; D gene unclear. The V end lost 11 bases, the J end lost 2 bases, and 18 bases lay between the germline ends. The germline CDR1 and CDR2 sequences are PRHDT and FYEKMQ (reference sequence). The CDR3 runs to 14 residues. Here the CDR3 reads CAGIPHLENTEAFF. CDR3 nucleotides: TGTGCCGGCATCCCACACCTAGAAAACACTGAAGCTTTCTTT.

Points on this clonotype: A clone one base away is much larger, so this may be a read error. V gene TRBV30 combines with J gene TRBJ1-2; 7 bases fit TRBD1. CDR1 is GTSNPN and CDR2 is SVGIG in the germline V gene (reference sequence). This CDR3 is 13 amino acids long. CDR3 sequence (DNA): TGTGCCCGGAGTCCAGGGGGAAGCTATGGCTACACCTTC. It yields the protein CARSPGGSYGYTF.

The chain combines TRBV27 with TRBJ1-5; 8 bases map to TRBD1. The junction had 10 bases not matched to a gene; V was cut back by 8 bases and J by 7 bases. Germline V gene sequence: CDR1 MNHEY, CDR2 SMNVEV (reference sequence). The CDR3 runs 14 residues. Here the CDR3 reads CASGLTGGKQPQHF. In nucleotides, the CDR3 is TGTGCCAGCGGACTTACAGGGGGTAAACAGCCCCAGCATTTT.

Notes on this clonotype: A much bigger clone sits one base away, suggesting this may be a read error. The CDR3 spells CARSGLAGGEQFF. The DNA for the CDR3 is TGTGCCCGGAGCGGACTAGCGGGAGGCGAGCAGTTCTTC. The V call is TRBV30, the J call TRBJ2-1; 14 bases align to TRBD2. Germline values: CDR1 GTSNPN, CDR2 SVGIG (reference sequence). The CDR3 extends over 13 amino acids.

To note about this clonotype: The conserved final phenylalanine or tryptophan is absent from the CDR3, which likely points to a read error. V and J are TRBV14 and TRBJ1-5, with 7 bases fitting TRBD1. The germline gives CDR1 SGHDN, CDR2 FVKESK. This CDR3 comprises 18 residues. DNA of the CDR3: TGTGCCAGCGGCCAACGGGACAGCGACTACCATAGCAATCAGCCCCAGCATCTT. Translating it yields CASGQRDSDYHSNQPQHL.

The sample holds many counts of this clonotype. The limits of the CDR3 on the DNA are not certain, so only TCRdb's listed CDR3 is given. This rearrangement joins TRBV6-2 or TRBV6-3 to TRBJ2-5; TRBD1 is the table's D call, not checked against the DNA. The germline V gene encodes CDR1 MNHEY and CDR2 SVGEGT. The CDR3 is made up of 14 amino acids, end residues included. The CDR3 here is CASNPGLSWETQYF.

This clonotype appeared many times. The chain uses TRBV20-1 and TRBJ2-7; TRBD2 aligns across 7 bases. V shed 2 bases and J 7 bases; nucleotides not matched to a gene: 14. CDR3 length: 15 residues. Looked up from germline, CDR1 is DFQATT and CDR2 is SNEGSKA (reference sequence). The CDR3 DNA is TGCAGTGCTAGATTCTTGACACGGGGGGTGGGGGAGCAGTACTTC. It specifies CSARFLTRGVGEQYF.

This clonotype was seen at least ten times. The chain employs TRBV30 and TRBJ2-5; D uncertain. V was cut by 0 bases and J by 0 bases, with 14 bases left in between. The CDR3 loop spans 16 amino acids. Germline loops: CDR1 GTSNPN, CDR2 SVGIG (reference sequence). CDR3 coding DNA: TGTGCCTGGAGTGTTCTCGAGCGAACAAACCAAGAGACCCAGTACTTC. Protein: CAWSVLERTNQETQYF.

This chain connects TRBV13 to TRBJ2-3; 7 nucleotides line up with TRBD2. The CDR3 length is 20 residues. V lost 1 base and J lost 4; bases outside the gene matches: 20. Germline assignment: CDR1 PRHDT and CDR2 FYEKMQ (reference sequence). The CDR3 loop reads CASSLVPHQRDGSSSDTQYF. Here the CDR3 DNA reads TGTGCCAGCAGCTTAGTCCCCCATCAGCGGGACGGGTCTAGTTCAGATACGCAGTATTTT.

This clonotype was observed a few times. A much larger clone lies one base from this, so it may be a read error. The chain has TRBV25-1 and TRBJ2-7, with D possibly matching TRBD2 (5 bases). Germline V gives CDR1 MGHDK, CDR2 SYGVNS. The CDR3 runs 14 residues. CDR3 DNA: TGTGCCGGCAGTGATTGGCGGGCCGCCTACGAGCAGTACTTC. Amino acids: CAGSDWRAAYEQYF.

This clonotype was recorded at least ten times. CDR3 amino acids: CASSPLGGGSYNEQFF. DNA of the CDR3: TGCGCCAGCAGCCCCCTGGGCGGGGGTTCCTACAATGAGCAGTTCTTC. This rearrangement joins TRBV5-1 to TRBJ2-1; 7 bases agree with TRBD2. The CDR3 runs to 16 residues. J gave up 1 base and V 4 bases, and 8 bases lay outside the gene matches. CDR1 and CDR2 from the germline V gene are SGHRS and YFSETQ. Drawing the rest from reference TRBV5-1 and TRBJ2-1, the complete variable domain is KAGVTQTPRYLIKTRGQQVTLSCSPISGHRSVSWYQQTPGQGLQFLFEYFSETQRNKGNFPGRFSGRQFSNSRSEMNVSTLELGDSALYLCASSPLGGGSYNEQFFGPGTRLTVL.

This clonotype has ten or more counts. The chain is built from TRBV6-5 and TRBJ2-3, with 10 nucleotides matching TRBD2. In germline, CDR1 is MNHEY, CDR2 SVGAGI. The CDR3 extends over 18 amino acids. The V gene end was trimmed by 2 bases and the J gene end by 0 bases; junction bases not matched to a gene: 8. DNA of the CDR3: TGTGCCAGCAGTTACGAGTTAGCGGGAGGAACTAGCACAGATACGCAGTATTTT. Residues: CASSYELAGGTSTDTQYF.

This clonotype was detected ten times or more. V gene TRBV19 combines with J gene TRBJ2-1; D is unresolved. The V end lost 3 bases, the J end lost 4 bases, and 22 bases lay between the germline ends. The CDR3 totals 18 residues. In germline, CDR1 is LNHDA, CDR2 SQIVND (reference sequence). This CDR3 is CASSIGFSTTIWYNEQFF. The CDR3 DNA reads TGTGCCAGTAGTATCGGGTTTTCCACCACCATTTGGTACAATGAGCAGTTCTTC. Variable domain in full (rest from reference TRBV19 and TRBJ2-1): DGGITQSPKYLFRKEGQNVTLSCEQNLNHDAMYWYRQDPGQGLRLIYYSQIVNDFQKGDIAEGYSVSREKKESFPLTVTSAQKNPTAFYLCASSIGFSTTIWYNEQFFGPGTRLTVL.

This clonotype was detected ten times or more. This chain links TRBV7-9 with TRBJ2-1; no reliable D call. CDR1 SEHNR and CDR2 FQNEAQ come from the germline V gene (reference sequence). The ends were cut back, 7 bases at V and 0 bases at J, with 13 bases in the middle. The length of the CDR3 is 15 residues. CDR3 protein: CASNLVPSSYNEQFF. Here the CDR3 DNA reads TGTGCCAGCAACCTGGTGCCGAGCTCCTACAATGAGCAGTTCTTC. The whole variable domain, remainder taken from reference TRBV7-9 and TRBJ2-1, is DTGVSQNPRHKITKRGQNVTFRCDPISEHNRLYWYRQTLGQGPEFLTYFQNEAQLEKSRLLSDRFSAERPKGSFSTLEIQRTEQGDSAMYLCASNLVPSSYNEQFFGPGTRLTVL.

This clonotype was seen many times. This chain connects TRBV4-1 to TRBJ1-3; D is perhaps TRBD1 (5 bases). This CDR3 has 15 residues. V lost 1 base and J 3 bases, leaving 10 bases between the germline ends. In germline, CDR1 is MGHRA, CDR2 YSYEKL. The CDR3 nucleotides read TGCGCCAGCAGCCAAGTTGGGGCCGGTGGAAACACCATATATTTT. Translating it yields CASSQVGAGGNTIYF.

V gene TRBV7-6 combines with J gene TRBJ2-2; 9 bases match TRBD2. Trimming took 3 bases from V and 0 from J; bases not matched to a gene: 17. The CDR3 has 21 amino acids. Germline V lookup: CDR1 SGHVS, CDR2 FNYEAQ. CDR3 region: CASSLLIRTGGGGPNTGELFF. In DNA form, the CDR3 reads TGTGCCAGCAGCTTGTTAATCCGGACGGGCGGGGGGGGACCGAACACCGGGGAGCTGTTTTTT. The whole variable domain, filled in from reference TRBV7-6 and TRBJ2-2, reads GAGVSQSPRYKVTKRGQDVALRCDPISGHVSLYWYRQALGQGPEFLTYFNYEAQQDKSGLPNDRFSAERPEGSISTLTIQRTEQRDSAMYRCASSLLIRTGGGGPNTGELFFGEGSRLTVL.

This clonotype has ten or more counts. The chain links TRBV20-1 to TRBJ2-7, with 7 bases matching TRBD1. V lost 1 base and J lost 4; bases outside the gene matches: 7. The CDR3 is 14 residues long. CDR1 is DFQATT, CDR2 SNEGSKA, per germline (reference sequence). The CDR3: CSARGEGAVYEQYF. The CDR3 DNA follows: TGCAGTGCTAGAGGAGAGGGGGCGGTTTACGAGCAGTACTTC.

This clonotype was observed many times. The V call is TRBV10-3, the J call TRBJ2-7; 7 nucleotides agree with TRBD2. Trimming removed 4 bases from V and 4 bases from J; junction bases left unmatched: 4. This CDR3 region has 13 residues. Per germline, CDR1 ENHRY and CDR2 SYGVKD. CDR3 sequence (DNA): TGTGCCATCAGTGTGGGTAGCGGGTACGAGCAGTACTTC. Its translation is CAISVGSGYEQYF.

This clonotype has more than one count but fewer than ten. This rearrangement joins TRBV11-2 to TRBJ2-7; unclear D gene. Germline-derived CDR1 and CDR2 are SGHAT and FQNNGV. The germline V and J ends were trimmed by 5 bases and 0 bases, with 17 bases remaining between them. CDR3 length: 16 residues. CDR3 DNA sequence: TGTGCCAGCAGCCCCCGGACCAGTCCTAACTCCTACGAGCAGTACTTC. Translation: CASSPRTSPNSYEQYF. The whole variable domain, remainder taken from reference TRBV11-2 and TRBJ2-7, is EAGVAQSPRYKIIEKRQSVAFWCNPISGHATLYWYQQILGQGPKLLIQFQNNGVVDDSQLPKDRFSAERLKGVDSTLKIQPAKLEDSAVYLCASSPRTSPNSYEQYFGPGTRLTVT.

This clonotype was picked up many times. The chain recombines TRBV29-1 with TRBJ2-7, with 9 bases matching TRBD1. From germline, CDR1 is SQVTM and CDR2 ANQGSEA. V trimming: 3 bases; J trimming: 4 bases; junction bases outside the gene matches: 7. The CDR3 has 14 amino acids. Written as DNA, the CDR3 is TGCAGCGTTGAGGGACAGGGAGCCCTTTACGAGCAGTACTTC. It is translated as CSVEGQGALYEQYF.

The rearrangement joins TRBV5-6 to TRBJ2-1; 7 bases align to TRBD2. V lost 5 bases, J lost 10 bases, and 12 bases stayed unmatched. Germline V gene data show CDR1 as SGHDT and CDR2 as YYEEEE. CDR3 length: 14 amino acids. CDR3 loop: CASRSGTTPAEQFF. The CDR3 coding sequence is TGTGCCAGCAGATCCGGGACTACGCCAGCGGAGCAGTTCTTC.